This T cell receptor beta chain is from a study of molecular identifiers for immune sequencing clone quantification (dated by TCRdb to the late 2010s). In the study overall: For a replicate experiment, RNA from approximately 20,000 or 100,000 naive CD8 T cells was divided into five aliquots, and four of the five aliquots were sequenced. This methods study used CD8 T cells to benchmark TCR RNA copy counting and molecular-identifier clustering-based TCR repertoire sequencing (MIDCIRS). The study at large found these results: Spiked-in Jurkat TCR RNA (10 copies' worth), which is not part of the donor repertoire, was contained in the naive libraries. A single cell's worth of spiked-in Jurkat TCR RNA was reported detectable even among about a million naive CD8 T cells. Modeling gave 3 to 3.5 recovered TCR RNA copies per cell versus 7.5 to 10 by digital PCR, implying roughly 28% capture efficiency. In CMV-specific effector cells, clones with more than 20 RNA copies accounted for over 97% of molecules, whereas in naive cells such clones accounted for under 1%. Without barcode sub-clustering, chimeric consensus sequences inflated TCR diversity; chimeras reached as high as 47%. Highly expanded clone sizes could be underestimated because identical TCR molecules may share a barcode.

Libraries of naive CD8 T cells were built from about 20,000 to 1,000,000 sorted cells, with 10%, 30% or 50% of the purified RNA used. Naive CD8 T cells were FACS-sorted as CD8+CD4-CCR7+CD45RA+ on a BD FACSAria II into RLT Plus buffer. Nine to eleven TCR copies' worth of Jurkat RNA were spiked into roughly 17,000-1,100,000 naive CD8 T cell samples to test detection sensitivity. CD8 T cells were enriched with RosetteSep CD8+ T Cell Enrichment Cocktail and Ficoll-Paque, followed by ACK red cell lysis. The cysteine opens and the phenylalanine closes a CDR3 of 15 amino acids. Only the CDR3 DNA stays, 45 bases, in frame from base 1. Cut back by 5 bases and 4 bases, the V and J ends lie 14 bases apart. The CDR1 and CDR2 encoded by the germline V gene (reference sequence) are MNHEY and SMNVEV. Library method: PCR. Sequencing used an Illumina HiSeq 4000. Preparation of bulk TCR libraries followed a previously described approach, with the TCR primers listed in Table S5. The Qiagen AllPrep DNA/RNA kit was used to purify total RNA. Before any analysis, reads coming from multiple sequencing runs of the same library were combined into one pool. Processing in the source paper ran as follows. Reads were retained only if the reads had an exact TCR constant sequence, and the retained reads were trimmed to 150 nt and grouped according to their 12-nt molecular barcodes. Reads within each barcode group were sub-clustered using a 15% Levenshtein threshold, and quality-weighted consensus sequences were constructed for each RNA molecule. Non-functional sequences were excluded, and lower-count sequences lying one edit away from another sequence were also excluded. On the basis of fitting two negative binomial distributions, barcode sub-clusters with fewer than 20% of the maximum read count were discarded. TCRdb took the public reads, trimmed them with fastp at Q25, ran MiXCR for clone calling and kept in-frame beta chains. Each CDR3 protein gets just one entry, which takes the most common genes and DNA from the rows behind it. These V and J calls derive from TCRdb rather than the authors' analysis. Present in this sample are 550,000 to 750,000 distinct CDR3 sequences, 15% to 20% of which were seen just once. Roughly 0.83% of the sample goes to the ten largest clones.

This clonotype appeared a few times. The antigen this receptor binds is unknown. Base-call qualities are not available, and no considerably larger clone is one nucleotide away. Sequencing input: naive CD8+ T cells from blood, with Jurkat cell RNA spiked in. The intended sense of this specimen's cell subset or site label: FACS-sorted CD8+CD4-CCR7+CD45RA+ naive T cells. Recombination joined TRBV27 with TRBJ1-4; the D gene is unclear. The sequence came from a human donor in good health. Some libraries in this study had Jurkat cell RNA spiked in. The nucleotide sequence reads TGTGCCAGCAGTCCGCGGGCCGCCTATAATGAAAAACTGTTTTTT. The resulting protein is CASSPRAAYNEKLFF.